This TCR beta chain was recorded in a study of cytomegalovirus exposure and HLA in healthy donors. Study-level background: Findings of an earlier analysis included 110 million or so unique TCR beta sequences from about 180 million T cells. Findings of the study overall: Approximately 18,000 TCR beta sequences were associated with HLA alleles at 0.05 false discovery rate in a later analysis. Being indistinguishable, some V segments were excluded, TRBV6-2 and TRBV6-3 among them. An apparent linkage of common viral pathogens to several of the most significant clusters emerged in a later analysis.

PCR involved 60 Vbeta and 13 Jbeta primers. The data were produced by immunoSEQ multiplex PCR, yet TCRdb's version contains in-frame clones alone and is incomplete. This table has about 150,000 clones, about 68% appearing once. This clone was counted between two and nine times. What it recognizes is unknown. The CDR3 runs to 16 residues. V lost 0 bases, J lost 5 bases, and 8 bases stayed unmatched. Looked up from germline, CDR1 is SGHRS and CDR2 is YFSETQ. The rearrangement joins TRBV5-1 to TRBJ2-1; 7 bases map to TRBD2. The sequenced material came from PBMCs. This sequence was found in a man aged 25 to 40 in good health and CMV-seronegative. The DNA for the CDR3 is TGCGCCAGCAGCTTGGGGCCGGGGGGAACTAACAATGAGCAGTTCTTC. It is translated as CASSLGPGGTNNEQFF.